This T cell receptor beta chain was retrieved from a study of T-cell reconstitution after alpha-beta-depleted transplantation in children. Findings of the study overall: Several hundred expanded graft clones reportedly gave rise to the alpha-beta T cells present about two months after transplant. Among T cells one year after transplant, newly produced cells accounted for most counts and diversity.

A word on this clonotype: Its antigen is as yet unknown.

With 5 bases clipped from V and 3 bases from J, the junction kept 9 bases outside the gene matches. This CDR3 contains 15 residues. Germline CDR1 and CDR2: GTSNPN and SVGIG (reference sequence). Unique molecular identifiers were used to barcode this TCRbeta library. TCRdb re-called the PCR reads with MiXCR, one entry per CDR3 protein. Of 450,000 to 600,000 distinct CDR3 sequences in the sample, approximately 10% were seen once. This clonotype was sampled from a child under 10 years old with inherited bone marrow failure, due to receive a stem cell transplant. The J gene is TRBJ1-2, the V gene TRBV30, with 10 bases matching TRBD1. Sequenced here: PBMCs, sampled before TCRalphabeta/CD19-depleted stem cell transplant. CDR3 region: CAWDRGRRVDYGYTF. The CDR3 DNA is TGTGCCTGGGACAGGGGGCGCAGGGTCGACTATGGCTACACCTTC.